This T cell receptor beta chain came from a study of blood T cell repertoires in COVID-19 (dated by TCRdb to 2020 to 2022). Turning to the overall study: The collaborator samples originated in the United States, Italy and Spain and spanned the acute and convalescent phases of COVID-19. The dataset comprised deeply sampled blood TCRbeta repertoires from subjects exposed to, actively infected with, or recovered from COVID-19. Samples were obtained from the ongoing ImmuneRACE study (first 160 participants) and from 1,254 subjects provided by 6 global collaborators. A de-identified subject ID, COVID-19 status, age in years and sex were almost always included in the sample metadata. The material from the prospective study consisted of cDNA or gDNA derived from T cells, B-cell-depleted T cells, or PBMCs. Where available, HLA class I and class II types were obtained from metadata supplied by the sample provider rather than from assay-based typing. The repertoires were released in a freely available public database meant as a resource for research on the immune response to SARS-CoV-2.

TCRbeta CDR3 regions were amplified from genomic DNA using the immunoSEQ Assay, a bias-controlled multiplex PCR. Per the original workflow: Within the assay, amplification of reference gene primers was used to estimate how many nucleated cells each sample contained. Sequence reads were collapsed and filtered to measure the absolute abundance of every unique TCRbeta CDR3 rearrangement. For each sample, productive Simpson clonality was calculated as the square root of Simpson's diversity index across productive rearrangements. TCRdb took this table from immuneACCESS and kept in-frame rearrangements with V and J called. Such tables lack part of the clones; where checked against another copy, unresolved V genes explain under half of the gap, and the rest is unexplained. D and trimming were read from the DNA, whereas the V and J calls and clone size are those reported in that table. For this sample there are 60,000 or so clones; about four fifths appear just once. The ten largest make up about 25% of the sample.

The CDR3 sequence holds 13 residues, the cysteine and phenylalanine included. The sequence is cut down to CDR3 DNA, 39 bases in frame from base 1. The V and J ends are trimmed by 4 bases and 6 bases, leaving 12 bases between them. Based on the germline V gene (reference sequence), the CDR1 and CDR2 sequences are LNHNV and YYDKDF. Collaborating institutions collected whole blood in K2EDTA tubes following their own protocols. For TCRbeta analysis, collaborator samples were shipped as frozen whole blood, as isolated PBMCs, or as DNA extracted from either sample type. On this clone: Its antigen target is currently unknown. Base qualities are missing; no much larger clone stands one base away.

Overall results and qualifications from the work: Clinical and demographic metadata were provided uncurated, with the amount varying by source and participant.

The sequence derives from a human donor in a cohort sampled during active COVID-19. The chain uses TRBV15 and TRBJ1-1, with a tentative D gene TRBD1 over 5 matching bases. Sequencing was performed on peripheral blood. The CDR3 sequence is CATSTGGEPEAFF. The nucleotide sequence is given as TGTGCCACCAGCACCGGGGGGGAGCCTGAAGCTTTCTTT.